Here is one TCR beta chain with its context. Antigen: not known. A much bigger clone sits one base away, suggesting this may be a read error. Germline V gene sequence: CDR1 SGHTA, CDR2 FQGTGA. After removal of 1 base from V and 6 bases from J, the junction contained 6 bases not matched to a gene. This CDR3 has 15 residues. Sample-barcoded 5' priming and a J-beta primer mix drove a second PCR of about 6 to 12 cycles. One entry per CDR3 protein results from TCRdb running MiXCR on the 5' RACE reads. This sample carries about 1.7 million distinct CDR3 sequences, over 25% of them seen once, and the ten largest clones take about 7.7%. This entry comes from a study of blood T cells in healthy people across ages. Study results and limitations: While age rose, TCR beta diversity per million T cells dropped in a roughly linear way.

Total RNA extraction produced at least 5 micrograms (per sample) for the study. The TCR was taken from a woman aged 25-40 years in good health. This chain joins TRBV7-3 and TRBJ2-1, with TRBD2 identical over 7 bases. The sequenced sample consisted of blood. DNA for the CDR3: TGTGCCAGCAGCTTAAACGGGGGGAGGGGCAATGAGCAGTTCTTC. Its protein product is CASSLNGGRGNEQFF. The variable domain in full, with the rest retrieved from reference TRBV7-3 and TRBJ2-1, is GAGVSQTPSNKVTEKGKYVELRCDPISGHTALYWYRQSLGQGPEFLIYFQGTGAADDSGLPNDRFFAVRPEGSVSTLKIQRTERGDSAVYLCASSLNGGRGNEQFFGPGTRLTVL.